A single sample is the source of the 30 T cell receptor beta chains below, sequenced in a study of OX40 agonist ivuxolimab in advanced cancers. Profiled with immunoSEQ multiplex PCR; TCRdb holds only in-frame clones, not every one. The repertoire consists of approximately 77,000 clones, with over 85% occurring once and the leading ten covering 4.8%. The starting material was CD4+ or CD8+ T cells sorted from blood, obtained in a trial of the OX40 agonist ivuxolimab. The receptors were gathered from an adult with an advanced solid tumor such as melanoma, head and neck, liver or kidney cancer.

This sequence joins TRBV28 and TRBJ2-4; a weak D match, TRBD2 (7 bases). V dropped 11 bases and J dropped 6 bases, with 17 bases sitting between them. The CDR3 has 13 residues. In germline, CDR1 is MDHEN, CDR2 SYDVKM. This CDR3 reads CASEGGIGNIQYF. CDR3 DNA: TGTGCCTCAGAGGGGGGGATTGGAAACATTCAGTACTTC.

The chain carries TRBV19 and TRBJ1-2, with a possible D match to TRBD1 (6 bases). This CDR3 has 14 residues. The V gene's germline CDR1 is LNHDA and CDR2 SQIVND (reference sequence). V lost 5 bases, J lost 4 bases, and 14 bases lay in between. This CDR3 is CASSAYRDTYGYTF. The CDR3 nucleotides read TGTGCCAGTAGTGCCTACCGGGACACCTATGGCTACACCTTC.

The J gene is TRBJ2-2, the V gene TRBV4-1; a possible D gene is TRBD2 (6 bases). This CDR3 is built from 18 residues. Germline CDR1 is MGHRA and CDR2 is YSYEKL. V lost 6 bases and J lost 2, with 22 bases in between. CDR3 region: CASSPYGLIQFNTGELFF. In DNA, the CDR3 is TGCGCCAGCAGTCCATACGGACTAATACAATTTAACACCGGGGAGCTGTTTTTT.

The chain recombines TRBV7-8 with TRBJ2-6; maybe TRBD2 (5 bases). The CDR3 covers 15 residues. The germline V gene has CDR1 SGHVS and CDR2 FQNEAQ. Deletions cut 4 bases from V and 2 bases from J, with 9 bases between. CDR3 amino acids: CASSSRGPGANVLTF. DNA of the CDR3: TGTGCCAGCAGCTCCCGGGGTCCTGGGGCCAACGTCCTGACTTTC.

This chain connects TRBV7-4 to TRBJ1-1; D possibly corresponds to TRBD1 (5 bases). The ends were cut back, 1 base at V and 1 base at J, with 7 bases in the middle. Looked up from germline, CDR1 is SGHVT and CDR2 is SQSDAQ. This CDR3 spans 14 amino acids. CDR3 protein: CASSLEGPNTEAFF. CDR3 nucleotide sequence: TGTGCCAGCAGCTTAGAGGGACCGAACACTGAAGCTTTCTTT.

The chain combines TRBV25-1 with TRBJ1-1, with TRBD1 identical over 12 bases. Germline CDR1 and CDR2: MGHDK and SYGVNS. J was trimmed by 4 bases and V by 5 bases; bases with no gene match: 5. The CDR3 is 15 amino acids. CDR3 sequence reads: CASSRDRGLSTEAFF. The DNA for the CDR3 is TGTGCCAGCAGTCGGGACAGGGGGCTTAGCACTGAAGCTTTCTTT.

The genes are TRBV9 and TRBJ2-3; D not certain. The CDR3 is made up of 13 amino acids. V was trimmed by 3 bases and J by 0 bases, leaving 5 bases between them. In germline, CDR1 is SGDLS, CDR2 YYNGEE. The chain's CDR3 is CASSAPSTDTQYF. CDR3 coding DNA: TGTGCCAGCAGCGCCCCAAGCACAGATACGCAGTATTTT.

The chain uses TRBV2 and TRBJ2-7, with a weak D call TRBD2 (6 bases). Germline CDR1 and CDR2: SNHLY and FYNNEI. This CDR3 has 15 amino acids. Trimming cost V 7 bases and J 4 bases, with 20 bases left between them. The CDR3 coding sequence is TGTGCCAGCACATCGAGGCGGGATGTTGGATACGAGCAGTACTTC. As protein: CASTSRRDVGYEQYF.

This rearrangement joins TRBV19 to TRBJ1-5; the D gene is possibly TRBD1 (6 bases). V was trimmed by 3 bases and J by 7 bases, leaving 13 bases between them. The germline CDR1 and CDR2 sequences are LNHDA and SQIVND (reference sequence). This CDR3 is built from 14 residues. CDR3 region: CASSMGGGRQPQHF. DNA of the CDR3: TGTGCCAGTAGTATGGGGGGGGGCAGGCAGCCCCAGCATTTT.

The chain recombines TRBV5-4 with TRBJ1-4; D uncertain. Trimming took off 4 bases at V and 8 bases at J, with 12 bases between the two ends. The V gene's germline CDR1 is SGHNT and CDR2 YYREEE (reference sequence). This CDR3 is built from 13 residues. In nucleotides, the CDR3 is TGTGCCAGCAGCCCCCCGACAAGGGAAAAACTGTTTTTT. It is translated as CASSPPTREKLFF.

CDR3 protein: CASSSQTRSGSNKKTQYF. In nucleotides, the CDR3 is TGTGCCAGCAGCTCTCAAACCCGTAGCGGGAGTAACAAGAAAACGCAGTATTTT. J is TRBJ2-3 and V is TRBV28; 9 bases align to TRBD2. Germline CDR1 MDHEN, CDR2 SYDVKM. CDR3 length: 18 residues. J lost 9 bases, V lost 6 bases, and 22 bases had no gene match.

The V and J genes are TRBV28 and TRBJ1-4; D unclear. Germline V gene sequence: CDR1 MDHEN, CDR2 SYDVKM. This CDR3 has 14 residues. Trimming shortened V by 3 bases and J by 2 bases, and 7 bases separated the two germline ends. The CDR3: CASSFGSTNEKLFF. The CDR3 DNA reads TGTGCCAGCAGTTTTGGGTCGACTAATGAAAAACTGTTTTTT.

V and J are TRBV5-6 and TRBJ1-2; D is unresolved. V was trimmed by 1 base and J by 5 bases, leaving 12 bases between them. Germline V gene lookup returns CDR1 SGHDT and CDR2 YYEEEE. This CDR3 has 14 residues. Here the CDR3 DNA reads TGTGCCAGCAGCTTGAGACCTGGCAGGTATGGCTACACCTTC. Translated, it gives CASSLRPGRYGYTF.

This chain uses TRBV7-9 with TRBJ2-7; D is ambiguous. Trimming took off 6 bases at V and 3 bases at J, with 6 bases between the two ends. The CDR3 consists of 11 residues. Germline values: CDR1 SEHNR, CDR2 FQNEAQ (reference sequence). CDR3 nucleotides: TGTGCCAGCAGTAGGAACTACGAGCAGTACTTC. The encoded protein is CASSRNYEQYF.

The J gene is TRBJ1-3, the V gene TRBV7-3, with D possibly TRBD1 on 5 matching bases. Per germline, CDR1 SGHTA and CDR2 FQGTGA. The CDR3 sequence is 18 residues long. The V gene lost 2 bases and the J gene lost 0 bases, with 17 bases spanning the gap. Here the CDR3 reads CASSLAPRAGSSGNTIYF. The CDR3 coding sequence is TGTGCCAGCAGCTTAGCGCCCAGGGCAGGAAGCTCTGGAAACACCATATATTTT. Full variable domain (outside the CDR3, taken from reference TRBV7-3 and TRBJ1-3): GAGVSQTPSNKVTEKGKYVELRCDPISGHTALYWYRQSLGQGPEFLIYFQGTGAADDSGLPNDRFFAVRPEGSVSTLKIQRTERGDSAVYLCASSLAPRAGSSGNTIYFGEGSWLTVV.

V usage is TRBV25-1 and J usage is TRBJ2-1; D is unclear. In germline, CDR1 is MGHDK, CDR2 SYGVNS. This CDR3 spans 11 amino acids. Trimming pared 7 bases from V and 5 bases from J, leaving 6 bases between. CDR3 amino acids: CASNRNNEQFF. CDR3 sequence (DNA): TGTGCCAGCAACAGAAACAATGAGCAGTTCTTC. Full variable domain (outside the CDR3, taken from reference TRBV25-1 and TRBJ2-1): EADIYQTPRYLVIGTGKKITLECSQTMGHDKMYWYQQDPGMELHLIHYSYGVNSTEKGDLSSESTVSRIRTEHFPLTLESARPSHTSQYLCASNRNNEQFFGPGTRLTVL.

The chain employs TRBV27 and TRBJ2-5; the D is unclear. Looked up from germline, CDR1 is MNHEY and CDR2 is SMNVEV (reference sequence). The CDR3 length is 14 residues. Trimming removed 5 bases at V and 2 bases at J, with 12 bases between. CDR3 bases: TGTGCCAGCAGTGCGAGCAGAGTGCAAGAGACCCAGTACTTC. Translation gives CASSASRVQETQYF.

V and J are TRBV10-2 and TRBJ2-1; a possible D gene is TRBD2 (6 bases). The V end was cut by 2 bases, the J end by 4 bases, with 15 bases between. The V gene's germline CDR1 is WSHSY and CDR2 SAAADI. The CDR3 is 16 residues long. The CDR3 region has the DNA TGCGCCAGCAGTGAGGACTCCCGCGGGAATTACAATGAGCAGTTCTTC. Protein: CASSEDSRGNYNEQFF.

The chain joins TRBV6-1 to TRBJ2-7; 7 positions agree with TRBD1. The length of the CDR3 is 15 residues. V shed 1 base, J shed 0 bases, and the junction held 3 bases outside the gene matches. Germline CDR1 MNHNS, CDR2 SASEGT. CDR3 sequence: CASSEEQGSSYEQYF. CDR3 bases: TGTGCCAGCAGTGAAGAACAGGGGAGCTCCTACGAGCAGTACTTC.

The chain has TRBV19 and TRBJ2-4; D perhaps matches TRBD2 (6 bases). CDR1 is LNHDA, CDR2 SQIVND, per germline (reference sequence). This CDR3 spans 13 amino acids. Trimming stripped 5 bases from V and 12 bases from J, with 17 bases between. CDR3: CASSGDWRATQYF. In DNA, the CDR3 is TGTGCCAGTAGTGGGGACTGGAGGGCTACTCAGTACTTC.

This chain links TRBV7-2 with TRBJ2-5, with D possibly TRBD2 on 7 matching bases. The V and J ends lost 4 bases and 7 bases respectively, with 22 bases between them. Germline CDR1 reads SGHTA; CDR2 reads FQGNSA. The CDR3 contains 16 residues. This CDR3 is CASSSSRGALFPTQYF. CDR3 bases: TGTGCCAGCAGCTCCTCTCGGGGGGCCCTTTTCCCGACCCAGTACTTC.

CDR3: CASSLRTGEGYTF. The CDR3 DNA reads as TGTGCCAGCAGCTTACGGACAGGGGAGGGCTACACCTTC. The chain recombines TRBV11-3 with TRBJ1-2; 9 nucleotides match TRBD1. With V trimmed by 2 bases and J by 8 bases, 3 bases remained unmatched. The length of the CDR3 is 13 residues. In germline, CDR1 is SGHNT, CDR2 YENEEA.

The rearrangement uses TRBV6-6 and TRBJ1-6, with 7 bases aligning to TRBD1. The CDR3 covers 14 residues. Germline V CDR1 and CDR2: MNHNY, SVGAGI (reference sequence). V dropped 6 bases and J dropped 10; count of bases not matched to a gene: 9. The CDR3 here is CASRDRQGRSPLHF. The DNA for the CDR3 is TGTGCCAGCAGAGATAGACAGGGTCGGTCACCCCTCCACTTT.

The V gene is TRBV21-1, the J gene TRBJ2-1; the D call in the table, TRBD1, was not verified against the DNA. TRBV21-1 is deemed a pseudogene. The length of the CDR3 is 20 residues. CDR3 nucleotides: TGTGCCAGCAGCAAACTGGAGCAGAGGGCTACCCCTGACCCAGGGGATGAGCAGTTCTTC. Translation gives CASSKLEQRATPDPGDEQFF.

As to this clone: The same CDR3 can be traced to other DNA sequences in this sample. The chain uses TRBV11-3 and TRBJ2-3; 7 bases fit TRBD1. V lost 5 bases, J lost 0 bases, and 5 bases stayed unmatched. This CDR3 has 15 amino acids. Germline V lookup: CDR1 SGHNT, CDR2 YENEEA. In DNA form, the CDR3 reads TGTGCCAGCAGCCTAGGGGGCCTTAGCACAGATACGCAGTATTTT. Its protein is CASSLGGLSTDTQYF.

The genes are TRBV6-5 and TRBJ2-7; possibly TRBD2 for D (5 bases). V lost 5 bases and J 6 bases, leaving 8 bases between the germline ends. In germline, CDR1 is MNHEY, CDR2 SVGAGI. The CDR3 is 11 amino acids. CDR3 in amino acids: CASSAGREQYF. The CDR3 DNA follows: TGTGCCAGCAGTGCGGGCCGCGAGCAGTACTTC.

The CDR3 nucleotides are TGCGCCAGCAGAACCGGGAACGTGAACACTGAAGCTTTCTTT. Translating it yields CASRTGNVNTEAFF. The chain uses TRBV4-1 and TRBJ1-1, with D uncertain. Germline-derived CDR1 and CDR2 are MGHRA and YSYEKL. V dropped 6 bases and J dropped 0 bases, with 11 bases sitting between them. The CDR3 sequence is 14 residues long.

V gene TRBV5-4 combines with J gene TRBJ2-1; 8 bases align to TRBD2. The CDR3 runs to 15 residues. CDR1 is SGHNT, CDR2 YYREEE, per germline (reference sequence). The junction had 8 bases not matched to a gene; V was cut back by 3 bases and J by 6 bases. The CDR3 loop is CASSSTSGTLNEQFF. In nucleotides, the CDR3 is TGTGCCAGCAGCTCTACTAGCGGAACACTCAATGAGCAGTTCTTC.

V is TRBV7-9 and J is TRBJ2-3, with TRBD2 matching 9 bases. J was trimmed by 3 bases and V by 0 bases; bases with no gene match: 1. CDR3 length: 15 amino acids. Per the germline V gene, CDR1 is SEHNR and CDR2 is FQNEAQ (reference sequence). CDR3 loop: CASSLASGSTDTQYF. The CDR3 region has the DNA TGTGCCAGCAGCTTAGCTAGCGGGAGTACAGATACGCAGTATTTT. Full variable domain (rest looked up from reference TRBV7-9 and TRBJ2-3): DTGVSQNPRHKITKRGQNVTFRCDPISEHNRLYWYRQTLGQGPEFLTYFQNEAQLEKSRLLSDRFSAERPKGSFSTLEIQRTEQGDSAMYLCASSLASGSTDTQYFGPGTRLTVL.

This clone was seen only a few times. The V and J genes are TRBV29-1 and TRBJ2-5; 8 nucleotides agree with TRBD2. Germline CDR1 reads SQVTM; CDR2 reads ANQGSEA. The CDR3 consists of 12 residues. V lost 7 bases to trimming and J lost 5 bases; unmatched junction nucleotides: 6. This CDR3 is CSAPGGLETQYF. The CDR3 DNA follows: TGCAGCGCCCCGGGAGGGCTGGAGACCCAGTACTTC.